Listed below are T cell receptor beta chains from one sample, sequenced in a study of ipilimumab plus nivolumab after autologous stem cell transplantation. The method was immunoSEQ multiplex PCR; TCRdb's version includes in-frame clones alone and lacks a portion of them. The profile shows about 17,000 clones, 79% of them singletons. Sample: PBMCs, taken in a trial of ipilimumab plus nivolumab as post-transplant consolidation. These receptors originate from a male donor with diffuse large B-cell lymphoma. CDR3s include the opening cysteine and the closing phenylalanine or tryptophan. Each record gives: J gene, V gene, clone size, D gene, CDR3 DNA, CDR3 protein. The D gene is left open where the match is weak. Size values are once, few and many counts, or a class for expanded clones, and some rows have none.

TRBJ2-1 | TRBV5-1 | NA | NA | TGCGCCAGCAGCTGGGGGGGCCCCTCCTACAATGAGCAGTTCTTC | CASSWGGPSYNEQFF
TRBJ2-5 | TRBV2 | NA | TRBD2 | TGTGCCAGCAGGGAGGGCCTAGCGGTTAGAACGGAGACCCAGTACTTC | CASREGLAVRTETQYF
TRBJ1-1 | TRBV11-3 | NA | NA | TGTGCCAGCAGCTTAACGGCAGGATCGAACACTGAAGCTTTCTTT | CASSLTAGSNTEAFF
TRBJ2-7 | TRBV7-3 | NA | NA | TGTGCCAGCAGCTTCCCCCAGGGGCAGGACGAGCAGTACTTC | CASSFPQGQDEQYF
TRBJ2-7 | TRBV7-6 | NA | NA | TGTGCCAGCAGCCCACAACAGAGCGCGGAGCAGTACTTC | CASSPQQSAEQYF
TRBJ1-4 | TRBV15 | NA | NA | TGTGCCACCAGCCTGCCAAATGAAAAACTGTTTTTT | CATSLPNEKLFF
TRBJ1-5 | TRBV19 | NA | NA | TGTGCCAGTAGTATAGCTGGCGGGGGCAGGTCTCAGCCCCAGCATTTT | CASSIAGGGRSQPQHF
TRBJ2-2 | TRBV16 | NA | NA | TGTGCCAGCAGCCAATTCGCTCCCCCGGCCGGGGAGCTGTTTTTT | CASSQFAPPAGELFF
TRBJ1-3 | TRBV6-6 | NA | NA | TGTGCCAGCAGTTACCGGGGCACCATATATTTT | CASSYRGTIYF
TRBJ2-1 | TRBV5-4 | NA | NA | TGTGCCAGCAGCAGGGACAATGAGCAGTTCTTC | CASSRDNEQFF
TRBJ2-1 | TRBV9 | NA | TRBD2 | TGTGCCAGCAGCGTGTTCCAGACTAGCGGGATTTACAATGAGCAGTTCTTC | CASSVFQTSGIYNEQFF
TRBJ2-7 | TRBV6-1 | few | NA | TGTGCCAGCAGTAGTCCCGGGACGGGTCGCGAGCAGTACTTC | CASSSPGTGREQYF
TRBJ1-1 | TRBV11-3 | NA | NA | TGTGCCAGCAGCTTAGATCCTGCGAGTCGGCCTGAAGCTTTCTTT | CASSLDPASRPEAFF
TRBJ2-1 | TRBV29-1 | medium-sized | NA | TGCAGCGTTGTCGGATACAATGAGCAGTTCTTC | CSVVGYNEQFF
TRBJ2-1 | TRBV5-1 | NA | NA | TGCGCCAGCAGCCCCGGAGGCAGCTACAATGAGCAGTTCTTC | CASSPGGSYNEQFF
TRBJ2-2 | TRBV27 | once | TRBD1 | TGTGCCAGCAGGTCGGACAGGGGGCTTACCGGGGAGCTGTTTTTT | CASRSDRGLTGELFF
TRBJ1-1 | TRBV5-1 | NA | NA | TGCGCCAGCAGCCCCCGGTCAGACATGAACACTGAAGCTTTCTTT | CASSPRSDMNTEAFF
TRBJ2-3 | TRBV11-2 | few | TRBD2 | TGTGCCAGCAGCTTAGTCGGGACTAGGTTGGATACGCAGTATTTT | CASSLVGTRLDTQYF
TRBJ1-2 | TRBV11-2 | NA | TRBD1 | TGTGCCAGCAGCTTAAATCAGGGGGGGGTCTATGGCTACACCTTC | CASSLNQGGVYGYTF
TRBJ1-2 | TRBV11-2 | once | TRBD1 | TGTGCCAGCAGCTTAGCCGGGACAGAATCCTATGGCTACACCTTC | CASSLAGTESYGYTF
TRBJ2-7 | TRBV10-1 | NA | TRBD1 | TGCGCCAGCAGTAAGGGACAGGGGAGGAACGAGCAGTACTTC | CASSKGQGRNEQYF
TRBJ2-3 | TRBV4-1 | NA | NA | TGCGCCAGCAGCCAAGAGGGGGGAACAGATACGCAGTATTTT | CASSQEGGTDTQYF
TRBJ2-2 | TRBV7-2 | NA | NA | TGTGCCAGCAGCTTAGGATCGTCTACGCGGGAGCTGTTTTTT | CASSLGSSTRELFF
TRBJ2-3 | TRBV11-1 | few | TRBD2 | TGTGCCAGCAGCAGACTAGCGGCCGGCACAGATACGCAGTATTTT | CASSRLAAGTDTQYF
TRBJ1-3 | TRBV7-9 | NA | NA | TGTGCCAGCAGCGCCGTGAGCTCTGGAAACACCATATATTTT | CASSAVSSGNTIYF
TRBJ2-3 | TRBV7-9 | few | NA | TGTGCCAGCAGCCCCGAATTATACACAGATACGCAGTATTTT | CASSPELYTDTQYF
TRBJ1-1 | TRBV13 | NA | NA | TGTGCCAGCAGCCGCGATACAGTAAAAAAAGCTTTCTTT | CASSRDTVKKAFF